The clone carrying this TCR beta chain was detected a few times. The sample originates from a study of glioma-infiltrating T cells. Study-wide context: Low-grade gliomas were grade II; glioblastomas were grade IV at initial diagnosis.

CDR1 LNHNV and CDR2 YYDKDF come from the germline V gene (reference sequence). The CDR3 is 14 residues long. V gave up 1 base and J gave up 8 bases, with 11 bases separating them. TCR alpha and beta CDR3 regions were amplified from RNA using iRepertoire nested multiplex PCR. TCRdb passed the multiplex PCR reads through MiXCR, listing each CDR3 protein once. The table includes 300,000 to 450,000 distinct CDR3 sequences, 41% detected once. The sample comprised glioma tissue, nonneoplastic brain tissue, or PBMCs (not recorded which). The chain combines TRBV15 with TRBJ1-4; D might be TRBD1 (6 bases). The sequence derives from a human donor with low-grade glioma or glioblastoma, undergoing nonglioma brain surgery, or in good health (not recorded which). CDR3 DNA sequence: TGTGCCACCAGCAGAGGGGGGGGCTACGAAAAACTGTTTTTT. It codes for CATSRGGGYEKLFF.